Listed below are T cell receptor beta chains from one sample, sequenced in a study of patients and donors after allogeneic stem cell transplantation. TCRdb re-derived calls from the RT-PCR reads in MiXCR, one entry per CDR3 protein. The sample carries 390,000 or so distinct CDR3 sequences, roughly 17% recorded once. The sequencing sample was made of blood, either unsorted or a sorted T cell fraction (not recorded which). The receptor set was obtained from a human donor who was either an allogeneic HSCT recipient or a stem cell or donor lymphocyte infusion donor (not recorded which). It is not recorded whose cells these are; they may come from a transplant donor. Each CDR3 is given with its conserved first and last residue. The D gene is left open where the match is weak. Clone sizes are given selectively: once, few, many, or a class where the clone is expanded.

clone_size d_call j_call v_call cdr3_nt cdr3_aa
few - TRBJ1-2 TRBV7-2 TGTGCCAGCAGCTTAGAGGAGGGTGGGCATGGCTACACCTTC CASSLEEGGHGYTF
- - TRBJ2-5 TRBV20-1 TGCAGTGCCCCCCCCCGGGACCCCTGGGGAGAGACCCAGTACTTC CSAPPRDPWGETQYF
few TRBD2 TRBJ2-7 TRBV29-1 TGCAGCGTTGGGGGAGGGGTCTACGAGCAGTACTTC CSVGGGVYEQYF
- TRBD1 TRBJ1-1 TRBV12-3/TRBV12-4 TGTGCCAGCAGGACGGGACAGTTTTCTGAAGCTTTCTTT CASRTGQFSEAFF
few TRBD1 TRBJ1-6 TRBV5-5 TGTGCCAGCAGCTTAAGGGACAGCTATAATTCACCCCTCCACTTT CASSLRDSYNSPLHF
few - TRBJ2-1 TRBV12-3/TRBV12-4 TGTGCCAGCAGTGACTCAGGTACGCAGTTCTTC CASSDSGTQFF
- TRBD1 TRBJ2-3 TRBV6-2/TRBV6-3 TGTGCCAGCAGCCCCGGGACAGGGGAAACAGATACGCAGTATTTT CASSPGTGETDTQYF
few - TRBJ2-5 TRBV9 TGTGCCAGCAGCGGCGACAGGACGATGACCCAGTACTTC CASSGDRTMTQYF
- TRBD1 TRBJ2-7 TRBV29-1 TGCAGCGTTGATGACCGACGACCGGGACAGCGGCCCCACGAGCAGTACTTC CSVDDRRPGQRPHEQYF
few TRBD2 TRBJ2-2 TRBV30 TGTGCCTCGAACCCGGGGGGTTATAGCACCGGGGAGCTGTTTTTT CASNPGGYSTGELFF
few - TRBJ2-3 TRBV20-1 TGCAGTGCTAGAGCGGAACCAGACAGAGCCCGCACAGATACGCAGTATTTT CSARAEPDRARTDTQYF
few - TRBJ1-5 TRBV6-5 TGTGCCAGCAGTTGGGTACAGGGTATCAATCAGCCCCAGCATTTT CASSWVQGINQPQHF
many - TRBJ1-2 TRBV12-3/TRBV12-4 TGTGCCAGCACCCTCACAGGGTGGGGGAACTATGGCTACACCTTC CASTLTGWGNYGYTF
many - TRBJ2-7 TRBV5-1 TGCGCCAGCAGCTTGGGGGAGACTCCCTCCTACGAGCAGTACTTC CASSLGETPSYEQYF
many - TRBJ1-1 TRBV5-6 TGTGCCAGCAGCTTACGGACGGTCATGAACACTGAAGCTTTCTTT CASSLRTVMNTEAFF
- TRBD1 TRBJ2-4 TRBV6-5 TGTGCCAGCAGTTACGGTGCCCAGCAGGGGGCTAGAAACATTCAGTACTTC CASSYGAQQGARNIQYF
- TRBD1 TRBJ1-6 TRBV25-1 TGTGCCAGCAGTGGCGGGACAGGCCTCAATTCACCCCTCCACTTT CASSGGTGLNSPLHF
- - TRBJ1-1 TRBV4-1 TGCGCCAGCAGCCAGGGACCCCGGGAGAGAAACACTGAAGCTTTCTTT CASSQGPRERNTEAFF
few TRBD2 TRBJ2-7 TRBV29-1 TGCAGCGTTGCTAGCGGGATATACGAGCAGTACTTC CSVASGIYEQYF
few - TRBJ1-1 TRBV29-1 TGCAGCGTTGAAAACAGGGAGGGTCGAGCTTTCTTT CSVENREGRAFF
- - TRBJ2-1 TRBV4-2 TGTGCCAGCAGCCAAGAAGGGTATGGTGAGCAGTTCTTC CASSQEGYGEQFF
- - TRBJ2-3 TRBV24-1 TGTGCCACCAGTGATGTAGGGGGCACAGATACGCAGTATTTT CATSDVGGTDTQYF
few TRBD2 TRBJ2-1 TRBV24-1 TGTGCCACCAGTGATTACGACGGGAGGAGGGATGAGCAGTTCTTC CATSDYDGRRDEQFF
- TRBD1 TRBJ1-2 TRBV20-1 TGCAGTACCCGGGACAGTCCGATCTATGGCTACACCTTC CSTRDSPIYGYTF
- - TRBJ2-4 TRBV5-1 TGCGCCAGCACTCCGATTAGTTTTAGAGACATTCAGTACTTC CASTPISFRDIQYF
few - TRBJ1-3 TRBV4-2 TGTGCCAGCAGCCAAAACCTGAACAGGGTCAGCTCTGGAAACACCATATATTTT CASSQNLNRVSSGNTIYF
- - TRBJ1-3 TRBV5-1 TGCGCCAGCAGCGCCGAACGCTCAGGGGGAAACACCATATATTTT CASSAERSGGNTIYF
- - TRBJ2-6 TRBV24-1 TGTGCCACCAGTGACGCTTCTGGGGCCAACGTCCTGACTTTC CATSDASGANVLTF
- - TRBJ2-1 TRBV27 TGTGCCAGCAGTTTATCAGGCAGCGGTCGGTGGAATGAGCAGTTCTTC CASSLSGSGRWNEQFF
- - TRBJ1-5 TRBV11-2 TGTGCCAGCAGCCACCCAAGAGGCAGGGATCAGCCCCAGCATTTT CASSHPRGRDQPQHF
few TRBD1 TRBJ1-2 TRBV4-1 TGCGCCAGCAGCCAAGATACAGGGGGGTATGGCTACACCTTC CASSQDTGGYGYTF
- TRBD1 TRBJ1-1 TRBV5-1 TGCGCCAGCATCCGGACAGGGGGGCCGAACACTGAAGCTTTCTTT CASIRTGGPNTEAFF
- - TRBJ2-2 TRBV12-3/TRBV12-4 TGTGCCAGCAGTCGTTACACGAACCCCGGGGAGCTGTTTTTT CASSRYTNPGELFF
- - TRBJ2-7 TRBV20-1 TGCAGTGCTTTAGCGGATTACGAGCAGTACTTC CSALADYEQYF
few - TRBJ1-4 TRBV19 TGTGCCAGTAGTAAGACAGTTTCTCCTAATGAAAAACTGTTTTTT CASSKTVSPNEKLFF
- - TRBJ2-1 TRBV6-5 TGTGCCAGCAGTTACGGGCGGGCCGTAAACAATGAGCAGTTCTTC CASSYGRAVNNEQFF
few TRBD1 TRBJ1-1 TRBV29-1 TGCAGCGTTAACAGGGGGGAAACTGAAGCTTTCTTT CSVNRGETEAFF
- - TRBJ1-4 TRBV15 TGTGCCACCAGCAGAGATACCATGAGGACGGCAGAAAAACTGTTTTTT CATSRDTMRTAEKLFF